The rows below give T cell receptor beta chains drawn from one sample of a study of blood T cell repertoires in COVID-19. Generated by immunoSEQ multiplex PCR, the TCRdb table keeps only in-frame clones and is missing some. This sample has fewer than 60,000 clones; approximately 82% occur once, and the top ten carry around 3.5%. The sample consisted of peripheral blood. These receptors came from a man in his 60s with acute or convalescent COVID-19. Both conserved end residues are part of each CDR3. Fields, in order: V gene, J gene, D gene, clone size, CDR3 protein, CDR3 DNA. A D gene is named only where the DNA matches it firmly. The size of a clone is reported for some rows only, either as once, few or many, or as a class for expanded clones.

>TRBV4-2|TRBJ1-2|NA|once
CASSQDIKGGYTF
TGTGCCAGCAGCCAAGATATCAAGGGGGGCTACACCTTC
>TRBV9|TRBJ1-1|NA|NA
CASSVGRAENTEAFF
TGTGCCAGCAGCGTAGGCAGGGCGGAAAACACTGAAGCTTTCTTT
>TRBV29-1|TRBJ1-1|NA|NA
CSVGDRDTEAFF
TGCAGCGTTGGTGACCGGGACACTGAAGCTTTCTTT
>TRBV19|TRBJ2-7|NA|NA
CASSSGTEGLDEQYF
TGTGCCAGTAGTTCCGGGACGGAGGGGCTCGACGAGCAGTACTTC
>TRBV10-3|TRBJ1-4|TRBD1|NA
CAISAGQEREKLFF
TGTGCCATCAGTGCGGGACAGGAAAGGGAAAAACTGTTTTTT
>TRBV15|TRBJ1-5|TRBD1|NA
CATSRGMDGDSLGPQHF
TGTGCCACCAGCAGAGGAATGGACGGGGACAGCCTAGGGCCCCAGCATTTT
>TRBV12-3/TRBV12-4|TRBJ1-2|NA|NA
CASGGRRSYTF
TGTGCCAGCGGCGGGAGAAGGAGCTACACCTTC
>TRBV24-1|TRBJ2-7|NA|NA
CATSDPGTTGSYEQYF
TGTGCCACCAGTGACCCCGGGACAACGGGCTCCTACGAGCAGTACTTC
>TRBV5-1|TRBJ2-5|TRBD2|once
CASSFIAGEVGQETQYF
TGCGCCAGCAGCTTTATAGCGGGGGAAGTGGGGCAAGAGACCCAGTACTTC
>TRBV7-9|TRBJ1-6|NA|NA
CASSGWDSTPLHF
TGTGCCAGCAGCGGATGGGACTCTACTCCCCTCCACTTT
>TRBV4-2|TRBJ2-1|TRBD1|NA
CASSQERARDRTYNEQFF
TGTGCCAGCAGCCAAGAGAGGGCCCGGGACAGGACTTACAATGAGCAGTTCTTC
>TRBV19|TRBJ1-5|NA|NA
CASGGPYNQPQHF
TGTGCCAGTGGCGGGCCCTATAATCAGCCCCAGCATTTT
>TRBV19|TRBJ1-5|NA|NA
CASSSTGNQPQHF
TGTGCCAGTAGCTCTACAGGGAATCAGCCCCAGCATTTT
>TRBV7-8|TRBJ2-1|TRBD1|NA
CASSLSGRDRDYNEQFF
TGTGCCAGCAGCTTATCCGGCCGGGACAGGGACTACAATGAGCAGTTCTTC
>TRBV7-2|TRBJ2-7|NA|few
CASSLVSYEQYF
TGTGCCAGCAGCTTAGTTAGCTACGAGCAGTACTTC
>TRBV9|TRBJ2-5|TRBD1|NA
CASSVDPGQGGETQYF
TGTGCCAGCAGCGTAGATCCGGGACAGGGTGGAGAGACCCAGTACTTC
>TRBV19|TRBJ1-1|TRBD1|many
CASSITGGEPNTEAFF
TGTGCCAGTAGTATAACAGGGGGGGAACCGAACACTGAAGCTTTCTTT
>TRBV6-5|TRBJ2-7|TRBD2|few
CASSLPSGAYEQYF
TGTGCCAGCAGCCTTCCTAGCGGGGCCTACGAGCAGTACTTC
>TRBV18|TRBJ2-1|NA|NA
CASSPLTASDSYNEQFF
TGTGCCAGCTCACCACTAACGGCTTCGGACAGCTACAATGAGCAGTTCTTC
>TRBV5-1|TRBJ2-2|TRBD1|NA
CASSLGQGAGTGELFF
TGCGCCAGCAGTCTGGGACAGGGGGCCGGCACCGGGGAGCTGTTTTTT
>TRBV2|TRBJ1-5|NA|NA
CASSSQGTGNQPQHF
TGTGCCAGCAGTTCACAGGGTACGGGCAATCAGCCCCAGCATTTT
>TRBV6-6|TRBJ2-1|NA|NA
CASSYRGEQFF
TGTGCCAGCAGTTACAGGGGAGAGCAGTTCTTC
>TRBV2|TRBJ1-3|NA|NA
CASTVDSSGNTIYF
TGTGCCAGCACCGTGGACAGCTCTGGAAACACCATATATTTT
>TRBV7-2|TRBJ2-2|NA|NA
CASSLNGAGGTGELFF
TGTGCCAGCAGCTTAAACGGGGCTGGAGGGACCGGGGAGCTGTTTTTT
>TRBV15|TRBJ2-2|TRBD1|NA
CATSTWTGGNTGELFF
TGTGCCACCAGCACTTGGACAGGGGGGAACACCGGGGAGCTGTTTTTT
>TRBV6-5|TRBJ1-5|TRBD1|NA
CATRTGNSNQPQHF
TGTGCCACAAGGACAGGGAATAGCAATCAGCCCCAGCATTTT
>TRBV10-3|TRBJ1-2|TRBD1|NA
CAISLDRGDGYTF
TGTGCCATCAGTTTGGACAGGGGAGATGGCTACACCTTC
>TRBV11-1|TRBJ2-3|NA|NA
CASSEQVGTDTQYF
TGTGCCAGCAGTGAGCAGGTCGGCACAGATACGCAGTATTTT
>TRBV6-5|TRBJ1-1|NA|few
CASSLRGYGTEAFF
TGTGCCAGCAGCCTCAGGGGATACGGCACTGAAGCTTTCTTT
>TRBV5-1|TRBJ2-3|NA|NA
CASSLGQTPTDTQYF
TGCGCCAGCAGCTTGGGGCAGACACCCACAGATACGCAGTATTTT
>TRBV7-2|TRBJ2-2|NA|NA
CASSLDSWNTGELFF
TGTGCCAGCAGCTTAGACAGTTGGAACACCGGGGAGCTGTTTTTT
>TRBV27|TRBJ1-5|NA|NA
CASKTGESNQPQHF
TGTGCCAGCAAAACGGGAGAGAGCAATCAGCCCCAGCATTTT
>TRBV9|TRBJ2-7|TRBD1|once
CASSVGQGADEQYF
TGTGCCAGCAGCGTAGGGCAGGGGGCCGACGAGCAGTACTTC
>TRBV2|TRBJ2-5|TRBD1|NA
CASSAGTGPVEYF
TGTGCCAGCAGTGCCGGGACAGGGCCGGTGGAGTACTTC
>TRBV4-1|TRBJ1-3|NA|NA
CASSQGGGASSGNTIYF
TGCGCCAGCAGCCAAGGAGGGGGGGCGAGCTCTGGAAACACCATATATTTT
>TRBV2|TRBJ1-2|TRBD1|NA
CASLTGETVVGYTF
TGTGCCAGCCTAACAGGGGAGACAGTGGTCGGCTACACCTTC
>TRBV11-2|TRBJ1-1|TRBD1|NA
CASSRDRGTEAFF
TGTGCCTCGTCCCGGGACAGGGGCACTGAAGCTTTCTTT
>TRBV14|TRBJ1-6|NA|NA
CASSHGGVSPLHF
TGTGCCAGCAGCCATGGGGGCGTCTCACCCCTCCACTTT
>TRBV5-1|TRBJ1-1|NA|NA
CASSFQQGRGTEAFF
TGCGCCAGCAGCTTTCAACAGGGTCGGGGCACTGAAGCTTTCTTT
>TRBV9|TRBJ2-3|NA|NA
CASSVAGGQTTDTQYF
TGTGCCAGCAGCGTAGCCGGGGGACAGACCACAGATACGCAGTATTTT
>TRBV27|TRBJ2-2|NA|few
CASSTSTGELFF
TGTGCCAGCAGTACTAGCACCGGGGAGCTGTTTTTT
>TRBV7-6|TRBJ2-1|NA|NA
CASSLRGGGYNEQFF
TGTGCCAGCAGCTTGAGGGGAGGGGGTTACAATGAGCAGTTCTTC
>TRBV7-3|TRBJ2-1|NA|NA
CASSLGADNEQFF
TGTGCCAGCAGCTTAGGGGCCGACAATGAGCAGTTCTTC
>TRBV6-5|TRBJ1-1|TRBD1|NA
CASSYLGQGLNTEAFF
TGTGCCAGCAGTTACCTGGGACAGGGATTGAACACTGAAGCTTTCTTT
>TRBV9|TRBJ2-7|TRBD2|NA
CASSPREESSYEQYF
TGTGCCAGCAGCCCCCGGGAGGAGAGCTCCTACGAGCAGTACTTC
>TRBV11-2|TRBJ1-1|NA|NA
CASSFPYTEAFF
TGTGCCAGCAGCTTCCCCTACACTGAAGCTTTCTTT
>TRBV19|TRBJ1-5|TRBD1|once
CASSLDRDGQPQHF
TGTGCCAGTAGTCTCGACAGGGACGGTCAGCCCCAGCATTTT
>TRBV6-1|TRBJ1-5|TRBD1|NA
CASSEIGRGFQPQHF
TGTGCCAGCAGTGAAATCGGCAGGGGGTTTCAGCCCCAGCATTTT
>TRBV18|TRBJ2-1|NA|NA
CASSPQTGSYNEQFF
TGTGCCAGCTCACCTCAGACAGGTTCCTACAATGAGCAGTTCTTC
>TRBV6-5|TRBJ1-2|TRBD1|NA
CASSYSDRVYGYTF
TGTGCCAGCAGTTACTCGGACAGGGTCTATGGCTACACCTTC
>TRBV5-1|TRBJ1-1|NA|NA
CASSLTGSSDTEAFF
TGCGCCAGCAGCTTAACAGGGTCTTCGGACACTGAAGCTTTCTTT